The present T cell receptor beta chain was sequenced within a study of blood T cell repertoires in COVID-19. As for the study in general: Collection of acute and convalescent COVID-19 samples took place in the United States, Italy and Spain.

Sequencing used immunoSEQ multiplex PCR; TCRdb keeps in-frame clones, though not all of them. The sample lists fewer than 35,000 clones, 90% occurring once. Germline CDR1 reads SEHNR; CDR2 reads FQNEAQ (reference sequence). Trimming left V 6 bases short and J 0 bases short, with 8 bases between. The CDR3 has 13 residues. The V gene is TRBV7-9, the J gene TRBJ2-5; D gene unclear. The sample consisted of peripheral blood. This sequence was found in a man aged 55 to 69 with active COVID-19. The CDR3, as DNA: TGTGCCAGCAGACTTGACAACCAAGAGACCCAGTACTTC. Encoded protein: CASRLDNQETQYF.